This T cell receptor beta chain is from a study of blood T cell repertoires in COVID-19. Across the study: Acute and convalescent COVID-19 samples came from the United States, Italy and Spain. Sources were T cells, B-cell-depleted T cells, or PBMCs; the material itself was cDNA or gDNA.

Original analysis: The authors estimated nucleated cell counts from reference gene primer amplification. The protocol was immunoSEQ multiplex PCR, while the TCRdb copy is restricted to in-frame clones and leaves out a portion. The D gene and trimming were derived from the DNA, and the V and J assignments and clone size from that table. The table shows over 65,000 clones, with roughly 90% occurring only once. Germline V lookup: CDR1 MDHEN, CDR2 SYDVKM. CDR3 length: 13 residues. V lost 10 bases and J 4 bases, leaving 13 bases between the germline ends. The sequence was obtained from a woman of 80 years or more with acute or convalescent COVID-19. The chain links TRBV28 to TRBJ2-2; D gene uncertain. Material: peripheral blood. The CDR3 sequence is CATIDGGTGELFF. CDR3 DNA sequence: TGTGCCACCATAGATGGTGGCACCGGGGAGCTGTTTTTT.